This TCR beta chain was recovered during a study of technical replicates of blood from several donors. With V trimmed by 6 bases and J by 10 bases, 11 bases remained unmatched. The CDR3 totals 14 residues. Germline V gene lookup returns CDR1 SNHLY and CDR2 FYNNEI. Repertoires were generated with immunoSEQ multiplex PCR, while TCRdb's copy carries only in-frame clones and drops some. This sample carries about 70,000 clones, approximately 93% of them seen once, and the ten largest clones take about 0.35%. Material for sequencing was T cells isolated from PBMCs. This chain links TRBV2 with TRBJ1-5; TRBD1 matches at 8 bases. This TCR came from a human donor in good health. The chain's CDR3 is CASSSGTGRSPQHF. CDR3 DNA sequence: TGTGCCAGCAGCTCCGGGACAGGTCGTTCTCCCCAGCATTTT. The variable domain in full, completed from reference TRBV2 and TRBJ1-5, reads EPEVTQTPSHQVTQMGQEVILRCVPISNHLYFYWYRQILGQKVEFLVSFYNNEISEKSEIFDDQFSVERPDGSNFTLKIRSTKLEDSAMYFCASSSGTGRSPQHFGDGTRLSIL.